A single T cell receptor beta chain is shown here with its context. Its antigen is not identified. Every sample had a minimum of 6.5 million PBMCs isolated. V lost 9 bases, J lost 7 bases, and 13 bases lay in between. The CDR3 sequence is 12 residues long. Germline CDR1 reads SNHLY; CDR2 reads FYNNEI. This entry belongs to a study of blood T cells in healthy people across ages. Study-wide results and caveats: The study regarded diversity estimates from one million T cells as underestimates.

Then a second PCR, running about 6 to 11 cycles, was carried out with a sample-barcoded 5' primer and a J-beta primer mix. Researchers report that a template-switch adaptor with 12 random nucleotides tagged each cDNA molecule. Every individual sample yielded 2.5 million or more paired-end reads (each containing CDR3). From the 5' RACE reads, TCRdb called clonotypes with MiXCR, one entry per CDR3 protein. The data hold about 630,000 distinct CDR3 sequences, with roughly 20% observed a single time. Material: blood. The rearrangement joins TRBV2 to TRBJ2-1, with D hard to call. The receptor was derived from a man between 65 and 85 years old in good health. The CDR3 coding sequence is TGTGCCAGTGACTTGGGATTGAATGAGCAGTTCTTC. Its protein is CASDLGLNEQFF.